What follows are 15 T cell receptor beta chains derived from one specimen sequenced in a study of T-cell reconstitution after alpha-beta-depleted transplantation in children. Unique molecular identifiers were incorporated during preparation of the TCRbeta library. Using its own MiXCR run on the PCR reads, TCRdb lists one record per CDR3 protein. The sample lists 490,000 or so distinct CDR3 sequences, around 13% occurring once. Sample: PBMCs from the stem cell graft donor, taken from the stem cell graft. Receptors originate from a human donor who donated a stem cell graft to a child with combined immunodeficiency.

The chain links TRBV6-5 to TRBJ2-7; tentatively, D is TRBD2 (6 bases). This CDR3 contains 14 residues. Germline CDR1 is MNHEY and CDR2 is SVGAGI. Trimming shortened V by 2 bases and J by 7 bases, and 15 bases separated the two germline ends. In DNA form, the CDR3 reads TGTGCCAGCAGTTACGTGGGACTCCTGGAGGAGCAGTACTTC. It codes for CASSYVGLLEEQYF.

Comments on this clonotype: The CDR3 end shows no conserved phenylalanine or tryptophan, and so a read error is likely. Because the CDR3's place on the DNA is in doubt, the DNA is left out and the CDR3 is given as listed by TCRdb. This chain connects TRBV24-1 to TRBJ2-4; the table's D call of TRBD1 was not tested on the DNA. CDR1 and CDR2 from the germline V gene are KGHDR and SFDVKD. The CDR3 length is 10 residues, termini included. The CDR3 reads CATSDLPGQG.

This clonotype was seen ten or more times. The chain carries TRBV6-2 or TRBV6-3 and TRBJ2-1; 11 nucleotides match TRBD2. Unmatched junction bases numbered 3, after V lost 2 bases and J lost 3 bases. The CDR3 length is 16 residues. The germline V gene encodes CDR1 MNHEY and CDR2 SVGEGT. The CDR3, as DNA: TGTGCCAGCAGTTACGGACTAGCGGGCTACTACAATGAGCAGTTCTTC. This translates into CASSYGLAGYYNEQFF.

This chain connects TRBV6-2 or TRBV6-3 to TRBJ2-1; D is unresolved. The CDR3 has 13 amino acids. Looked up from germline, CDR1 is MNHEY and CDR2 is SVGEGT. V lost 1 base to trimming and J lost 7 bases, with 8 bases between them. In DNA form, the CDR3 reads TGTGCCAGCAGTTACTACCAACTGAATGAGCAGTTCTTC. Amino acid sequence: CASSYYQLNEQFF.

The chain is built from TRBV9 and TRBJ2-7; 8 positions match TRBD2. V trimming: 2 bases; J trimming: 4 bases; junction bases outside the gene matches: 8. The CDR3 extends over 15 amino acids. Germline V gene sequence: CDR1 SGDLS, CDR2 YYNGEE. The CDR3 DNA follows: TGTGCCAGCAGCGTGTCAGCGGGAGTCAAATACGAGCAGTACTTC. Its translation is CASSVSAGVKYEQYF.

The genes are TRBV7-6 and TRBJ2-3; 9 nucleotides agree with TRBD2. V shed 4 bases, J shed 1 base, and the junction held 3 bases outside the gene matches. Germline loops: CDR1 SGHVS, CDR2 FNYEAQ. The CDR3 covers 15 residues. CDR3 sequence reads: CASSSIAGGTDTQYF. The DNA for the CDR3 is TGTGCCAGCAGCTCGATAGCGGGGGGCACAGATACGCAGTATTTT.

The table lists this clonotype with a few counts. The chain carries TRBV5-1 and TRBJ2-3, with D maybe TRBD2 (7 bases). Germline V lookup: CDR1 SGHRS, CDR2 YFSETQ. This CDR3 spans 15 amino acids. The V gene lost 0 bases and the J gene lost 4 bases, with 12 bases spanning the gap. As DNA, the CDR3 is TGCGCCAGCAGCTTGGGAAGGGGGGGCGCAGATACGCAGTATTTT. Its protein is CASSLGRGGADTQYF.

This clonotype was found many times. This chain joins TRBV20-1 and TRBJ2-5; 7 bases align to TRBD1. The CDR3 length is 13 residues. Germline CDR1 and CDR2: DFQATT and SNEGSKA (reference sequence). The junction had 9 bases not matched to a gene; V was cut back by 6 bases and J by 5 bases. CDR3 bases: TGCAGTGCCCGGGACAGTTGGACGGAGACCCAGTACTTC. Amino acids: CSARDSWTETQYF.

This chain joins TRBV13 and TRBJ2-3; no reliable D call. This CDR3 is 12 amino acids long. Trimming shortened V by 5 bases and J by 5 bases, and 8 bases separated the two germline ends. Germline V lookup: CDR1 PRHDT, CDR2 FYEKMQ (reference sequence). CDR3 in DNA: TGTGCCAGCAGCACCTCGTTAGATACGCAGTATTTT. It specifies CASSTSLDTQYF.

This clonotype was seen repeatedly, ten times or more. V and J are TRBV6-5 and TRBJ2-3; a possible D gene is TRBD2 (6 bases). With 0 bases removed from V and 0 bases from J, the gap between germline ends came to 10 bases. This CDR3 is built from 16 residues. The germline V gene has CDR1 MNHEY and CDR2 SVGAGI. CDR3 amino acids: CASSYSRRGSTDTQYF. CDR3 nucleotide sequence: TGTGCCAGCAGTTACTCGCGGAGGGGCAGCACAGATACGCAGTATTTT.

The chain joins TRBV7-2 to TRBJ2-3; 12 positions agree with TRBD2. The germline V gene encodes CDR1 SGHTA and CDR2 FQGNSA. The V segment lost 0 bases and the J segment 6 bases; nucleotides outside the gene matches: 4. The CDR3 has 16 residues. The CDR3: CASSLALAGGVDTQYF. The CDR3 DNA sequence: TGTGCCAGCAGCTTAGCCCTAGCGGGAGGGGTGGATACGCAGTATTTT.

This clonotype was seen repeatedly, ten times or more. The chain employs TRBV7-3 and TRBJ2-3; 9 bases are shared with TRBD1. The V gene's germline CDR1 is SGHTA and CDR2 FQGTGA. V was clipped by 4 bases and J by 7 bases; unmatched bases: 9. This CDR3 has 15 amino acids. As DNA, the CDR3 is TGTGCCAGCAGCTCCCAAACCGGGACAGGGAATACGCAGTATTTT. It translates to CASSSQTGTGNTQYF.

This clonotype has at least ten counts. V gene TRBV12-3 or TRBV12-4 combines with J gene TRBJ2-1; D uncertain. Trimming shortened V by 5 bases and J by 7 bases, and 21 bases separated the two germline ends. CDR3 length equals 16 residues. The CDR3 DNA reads TGTGCCAGCAGTCCCCTCCTACTTTCCCGTGGGAATGAGCAGTTCTTC. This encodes CASSPLLLSRGNEQFF.

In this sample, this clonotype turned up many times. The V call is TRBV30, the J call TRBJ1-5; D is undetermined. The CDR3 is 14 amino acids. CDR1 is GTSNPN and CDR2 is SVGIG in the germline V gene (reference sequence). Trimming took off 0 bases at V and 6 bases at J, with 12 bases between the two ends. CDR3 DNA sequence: TGTGCCTGGAGTGTTGGAGGCGCTGGTCAGCCCCAGCATTTT. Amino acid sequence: CAWSVGGAGQPQHF.

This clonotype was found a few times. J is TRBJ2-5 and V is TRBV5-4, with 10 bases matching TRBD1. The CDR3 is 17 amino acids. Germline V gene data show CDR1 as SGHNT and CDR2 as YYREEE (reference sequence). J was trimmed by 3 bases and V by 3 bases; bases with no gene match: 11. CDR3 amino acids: CASSSFRDRGLEETQYF. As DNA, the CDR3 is TGTGCCAGCAGCTCTTTCCGGGACAGGGGATTGGAAGAGACCCAGTACTTC.